The clone carrying this TCR beta chain has just one count. Participants came from 24 US areas, aged about 18 to 89 years. This CDR3 comprises 13 residues. Germline V gene lookup returns CDR1 LNHDA and CDR2 SQIVND (reference sequence). Trimming shortened V by 6 bases and J by 7 bases, and 15 bases separated the two germline ends. Using immunoSEQ multiplex PCR, the repertoire was profiled, and TCRdb retains in-frame clones only, with some absent. The repertoire holds about 250,000 clones, with roughly 85% as singletons. These data are taken from a study of blood T cell repertoires in COVID-19. This rearrangement joins TRBV19 to TRBJ1-2, with D possibly matching TRBD1 (5 bases). The clonotype was recovered from a woman aged 45-59 years with acute COVID-19. Sequenced material: PBMCs or T cells enriched from blood (not recorded which). CDR3 loop: CASRDRGSSGYTF. CDR3 bases: TGTGCCAGTAGGGACCGGGGGTCGAGTGGCTACACCTTC.